This entry describes one T cell receptor (beta chain). Its cognate antigen has yet to be identified. No base-level quality is on record; no much larger clone is a single base apart. The CDR3 runs 12 amino acids, cysteine and phenylalanine included. Only the CDR3 part of the read is kept: 36 bases, read in frame from the first base. The junction shows trimming of 0 bases on V and 9 bases on J, plus 9 bases between the germline ends. Sequences WNHNN (CDR1) and SYGVQD (CDR2) are obtained from the germline V gene (reference sequence). The record originates from a study of shared clonotypes between healthy human individuals (dated by TCRdb to 2018 to 2020). Regarding the complete study: The cohort comprised a couple of women and a few men aged 18 to 49 years. Per donor, leukapheresis produced somewhere between about 0.9 and 10 billion PBMCs. For each donor, CD4 naive and CD4 memory were each given three plates, CD8 naive was given two plates, and CD8 memory was given one plate. To estimate repertoire size and how much clonotype sharing occurs between individuals, the study deeply sequenced the blood TCR repertoires of about five healthy adults. To increase sequencing depth and limit assay-specific biases, different laboratories used diverse techniques to prepare libraries and sequence TCR repertoires.

The donors were healthy, HIV-negative adults who had no recently reported acute infections or vaccinations. Only Caucasian adults living in Nashville, Tennessee, USA were represented among the donors. Magnetic negative selection was used to enrich CD4+ T cells, after which naive cells were positively selected on CD45RA and the negative fraction became the memory subset. Blood was collected by leukapheresis, and PBMCs were isolated by Ficoll-Histopaque density gradient centrifugation and then cryopreserved in liquid nitrogen vapor phase. Analytical flow cytometry was used to check the purity and quantity of each magnetically sorted T cell population. From each sorted fraction, genomic DNA was isolated and quantified by UV absorbance on a Nanodrop 2000c. On the study overall, not on this receptor specifically: Compared with non-shared clonotypes, clonotypes shared by all four sorted-subset donors had higher generation probabilities. Naive subsets generally had larger estimated clonotype richness than memory subsets did. Around 5.4% of naive CD4, 3.5% of naive CD8, roughly 2.4% of memory CD4, and 0.4% of memory CD8 clonotypes were shared across four donors. Rarefaction of sorted-subset datasets indicated incomplete sequencing despite the large sequencing depth. Pairwise subsampling indicated that sequencing depth was expected to affect the degree of clonotype sharing among donors. Sampling was restricted to blood, and TCR repertoires in tissue are likely to differ from TCR repertoires in blood. The small number of donors limited the genetic and exposure-history diversity represented.

Using the deep immunoSEQ assay, multiplex PCR amplified TCR CDR3 regions from genomic DNA. Extracted genomic DNA from each cell subset was spread evenly across all wells of several immunoSEQ 96-well plates, with each plate serving as a replicate. For sorted subsets, about 200 ng genomic DNA, equal to tens of thousands of T cell genomes, was loaded into each replicate PCR. The purified libraries were quantified using a Qubit 3.0 fluorometer, sized with a Bioanalyzer 2100, and then quantified again using the KAPA Library Quantification kit. Every immunoSEQ 96-well plate was sequenced on a separate single-read 150-cycle Illumina NextSeq 550 flow cell. The paper's processing steps were these. Because the immunoSEQ output included only junctional sequences and no quality scores, the filtering could not be the same as the filtering used for full-length reads. To assign V/J genes and CDR3, sequences were annotated using PyIR, a Python wrapper for IgBLAST v1.9, with IMGT germline references. Any read was removed if the V/J assignment was weak (E-value above 1e-6), the CDR3 was missing, or the read contained stop codons, out-of-frame junctions, or ambiguous translated residues. V3J clonotypes were defined by identical inferred V gene, J gene, and CDR3 amino acid sequence. The percentage overlap between two repertoires was calculated by dividing the number of shared unique clonotypes by the size of the smaller repertoire. RTK rarefaction, the Chao1 estimator, and Recon v2.1 estimates of unobserved clonotypes were used to assess repertoire richness. For all TCRbeta clonotypes obtained by the gDNA method from a handful of donors, generation probabilities were computed with OLGA. Here the immuneACCESS table is served through TCRdb, limited to in-frame sequences with V and J called. Missing clones are a known gap in these copies; in checked studies unresolved V genes cover under half, and the rest lacks a known reason. The DNA was the basis for D and trimming; V, J and clone size are from that table. A total of 2 million to 2.5 million clones appear in this sample, more than 85% of them only once. The top ten clones comprise about 0.39% of the sample.

The chain joins TRBV10-1 to TRBJ2-7; no D gene can be assigned with confidence. This clonotype was sampled from a young man in good health. Some clones in this sample may be carry-over from other donors' samples. Sequencing input: naive CD4+ T cells from PBMCs. The cell subset or site label for this specimen denotes: CD45RA+ positively selected. The CDR3 is CASSESVKVQYF. The nucleotide sequence is given as TGCGCCAGCAGTGAGTCCGTTAAGGTGCAGTACTTC.